The T cell receptor beta chain under discussion was sequenced for a study of blood T cell repertoires in COVID-19. This CDR3 contains 14 residues. The germline V and J ends were trimmed by 3 bases and 8 bases, with 13 bases remaining between them. The germline gives CDR1 MDHEN, CDR2 SYDVKM. As processed by the authors: Reference gene primer amplification in the assay estimated nucleated cell counts. TCRdb keeps only in-frame clones here, not all; method: immunoSEQ multiplex PCR. The V and J calls and the clone size are those of that table, but D and trimming were determined from the DNA. The sample holds 200,000 to 250,000 clones, approximately 90% seen once.

The origin of this receptor is a man in his forties or fifties who had been exposed to COVID-19. This sequence joins TRBV28 and TRBJ1-4; D remains unclear. Material for sequencing was PBMCs or T cells enriched from blood (not recorded which). The CDR3 nucleotides read TGTGCCAGCAGTTTTGGCTGGCAGAGGGAAAAACTGTTTTTT. Protein: CASSFGWQREKLFF.